The sample holds many counts of the clone carrying this T cell receptor (beta chain). The antigen remains undetermined. The sample belongs to a study of beta chain features in type 1 diabetes. Study-wide findings and caveats: TCRB CDR3 length was moderately but significantly reduced in all four CD4+ subsets of Type 1 diabetes patients.

V lost 0 bases, J lost 2 bases, and 9 bases lay in between. Germline loops: CDR1 SGDLS, CDR2 YYNGEE. This CDR3 has 14 residues. Every isolated RNA sample was fully reverse transcribed, so sequencing captured expressed TCRB transcripts. Here immunoSEQ multiplex PCR was the method, and the copy in TCRdb shows in-frame clones only, minus some. The sample lists 120,000 or so clones, around 16% occurring once. The receptor was derived from a man in his late teens or twenties with type 1 diabetes. The sequenced sample consisted of central memory CD4+ T cells from blood. The chain is built from TRBV9 and TRBJ2-7; D gene unclear. The CDR3 DNA follows: TGTGCCAGCAGCGTAGAGGCAGGTCCCTACGAGCAGTACTTC. This encodes CASSVEAGPYEQYF.